These T cell receptor beta chains were read from a single sample in a study of CD8+ T cells in alopecia areata. Measured with immunoSEQ multiplex PCR; TCRdb has only the in-frame clones, and not every one. The sample holds a few hundred thousand clones; more than 30% are singletons and the top ten take around 0.48%. Material: CD4+ T cells sorted from blood, obtained at approximately week 30, from a patient treated with tofacitinib. These receptors all come from a human donor with alopecia areata. Each CDR3 is given with its conserved first and last residue.

v_gene,CDR3aa
TRBV30,CAWSGAGGISNQPQHF
TRBV27,CASSLVQGVQPQHF
TRBV5-1,CASSLGRGDNEQFF
TRBV25-1,CASSEYQQVPYNEQFF
TRBV5-6,CASSLWGLPNYGYTF
TRBV5-4,CASSLGGGTFSNEQFF
TRBV29-1,CSDLGGQRTEAFF
TRBV4-2,CASSQGSSGSFAGELFF
TRBV29-1,CSVEGNTGELFF
TRBV5-1,CASSSNVLARGENEQFF
TRBV6-1,CASSVLVEAFF
TRBV11-2,CASSFTGQGNTEAFF
TRBV2,CASLGRDPIAKNIQYF
TRBV7-9,CASSRGDSGNTIYF
TRBV2,CASAVQGTEAFF
TRBV4-1,CASSQGQGVEQYF
TRBV7-2,CASSFKGQNTEAFF
TRBV29-1,CSATGQTTGTGELFF